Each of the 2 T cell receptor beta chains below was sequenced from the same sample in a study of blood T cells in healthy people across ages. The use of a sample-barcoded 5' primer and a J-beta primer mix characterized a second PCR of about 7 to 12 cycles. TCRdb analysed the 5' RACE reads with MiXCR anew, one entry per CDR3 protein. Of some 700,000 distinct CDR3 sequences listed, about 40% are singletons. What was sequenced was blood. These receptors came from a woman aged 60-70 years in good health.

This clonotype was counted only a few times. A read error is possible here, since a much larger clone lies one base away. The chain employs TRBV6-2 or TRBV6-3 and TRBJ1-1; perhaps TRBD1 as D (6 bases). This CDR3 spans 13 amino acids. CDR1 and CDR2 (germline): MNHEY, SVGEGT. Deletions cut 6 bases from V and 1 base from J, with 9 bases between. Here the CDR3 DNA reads TGTGCCAGCAGATTGGGACAGAACACTGAAGCTTTCTTT. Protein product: CASRLGQNTEAFF.

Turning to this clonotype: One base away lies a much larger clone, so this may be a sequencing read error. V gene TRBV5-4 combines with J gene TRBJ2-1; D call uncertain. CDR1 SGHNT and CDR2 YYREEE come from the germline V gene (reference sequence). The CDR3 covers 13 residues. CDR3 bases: TGTGTCAGCCGTCTTGACTCCTACAATGAGCAGTTCTTC. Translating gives CVSRLDSYNEQFF.